Following are 18 T cell receptor beta chains from one sample sequenced in a study of OX40 agonist ivuxolimab in advanced cancers. Profiling relied on immunoSEQ multiplex PCR, and the TCRdb table lists in-frame clones only, not all of them. This table has tens of thousands of clones, nearly 95% appearing once. This specimen was CD4+ or CD8+ T cells sorted from blood, taken in a trial of the OX40 agonist ivuxolimab. Receptors were obtained from an adult with an advanced solid tumor such as melanoma, head and neck, liver or kidney cancer.

The rearrangement uses TRBV27 and TRBJ2-3; no clear D gene. There are 16 residues in the CDR3. V lost 2 bases to trimming and J lost 4 bases, with 16 bases between them. The germline V gene has CDR1 MNHEY and CDR2 SMNVEV (reference sequence). CDR3 DNA sequence: TGTGCCAGCAGTTTAAAGGCGACCAGGCCATCAGATACGCAGTATTTT. Translated, it gives CASSLKATRPSDTQYF.

The chain joins TRBV30 to TRBJ2-7; 9 bases line up with TRBD1. CDR1 is GTSNPN, CDR2 SVGIG, per germline (reference sequence). The CDR3 covers 13 residues. The V and J ends lost 3 bases and 3 bases, in that order; junction bases with no gene match: 3. The CDR3 region is CAWRGQGYYEQYF. The CDR3 coding sequence is TGTGCCTGGAGGGGACAGGGATACTACGAGCAGTACTTC.

V gene TRBV15 combines with J gene TRBJ2-1, with D unclear. CDR3 size: 14 residues. CDR1 and CDR2 (germline): LNHNV, YYDKDF (reference sequence). The V gene lost 3 bases and the J gene lost 4 bases, with 10 bases spanning the gap. CDR3 in amino acids: CATSSLSGYNEQFF. The DNA of the CDR3 is TGTGCCACCAGCAGTTTAAGTGGTTACAATGAGCAGTTCTTC.

This clone was detected only a few times. The rearrangement links TRBV29-1 to TRBJ1-3, with D unresolved. The germline V and J ends were trimmed by 4 bases and 2 bases, with 3 bases remaining between them. Germline V gene data show CDR1 as SQVTM and CDR2 as ANQGSEA. The CDR3 contains 11 residues. Written as DNA, the CDR3 is TGCAGCGTTGGAACTGGAAACACCATATATTTT. Its protein is CSVGTGNTIYF.

The chain combines TRBV25-1 with TRBJ1-5; D not resolved. CDR3 length: 15 amino acids. CDR1 and CDR2 (germline): MGHDK, SYGVNS. V lost 1 base to trimming and J lost 4 bases, with 11 bases between them. CDR3 nucleotides: TGTGCCAGCAGTGAATGGGTTCATCCAAATCAGCCCCAGCATTTT. This gives the protein CASSEWVHPNQPQHF.

J is TRBJ2-3 and V is TRBV11-2; either TRBD1 or TRBD2 may supply D (5 bases each). This CDR3 is 12 amino acids long. Trimming stripped 5 bases from V and 6 bases from J, with 9 bases between. Germline CDR1 SGHAT, CDR2 FQNNGV. Here the CDR3 DNA reads TGTGCCAGCAGCCAATGGGGGGATACGCAGTATTTT. Its protein is CASSQWGDTQYF.

This chain links TRBV4-2 with TRBJ1-2; no clear D gene. Germline lookup yields CDR1 LGHNA and CDR2 YNFKEQ. V was clipped by 0 bases and J by 14 bases, with 16 bases between them. This CDR3 has 13 residues. Written as DNA, the CDR3 is TGTGCCAGCAGCCAAGACCCCCAGGACCAAGGAACCTTC. Amino acid sequence: CASSQDPQDQGTF.

V is TRBV18 and J is TRBJ2-7, with D maybe TRBD2 (6 bases). CDR3 length equals 15 residues. V lost 3 bases and J 2 bases, leaving 14 bases between the germline ends. Germline V gene data show CDR1 as KGHSH and CDR2 as LQKENI. CDR3 protein: CASSPPPGLPYEQYF. CDR3 nucleotides: TGTGCCAGCTCACCGCCGCCGGGACTTCCCTACGAGCAGTACTTC.

This clone was observed at least ten times. The J gene is TRBJ1-4, the V gene TRBV13; tentative D call: TRBD1 (5 bases). The V gene lost 2 bases and the J gene lost 5 bases, with 9 bases spanning the gap. This CDR3 comprises 14 residues. CDR1 is PRHDT and CDR2 is FYEKMQ in the germline V gene (reference sequence). This CDR3 is CASSLRGSNEKLFF. CDR3 DNA: TGTGCCAGCAGCTTAAGGGGTTCGAATGAAAAACTGTTTTTT.

A remark on this clone: The junction differs from germline at one of its ends, possibly a read error. The same CDR3 is also encoded by other DNA sequences in this sample. The chain links TRBV27 to TRBJ2-1, with TRBD2 matching over 10 bases. Germline V gives CDR1 MNHEY, CDR2 SMNVEV (reference sequence). The CDR3 is made up of 14 amino acids. CDR3 sequence: CASSLAGNYNEQFF. The CDR3 bases are TGCGCCAGTTCACTAGCGGGGAACTACAATGAGCAGTTCTTC.

The V gene is TRBV9, the J gene TRBJ1-1; D not resolved. The CDR3 is 14 residues long. The germline V gene encodes CDR1 SGDLS and CDR2 YYNGEE. V was pared by 7 bases and J by 1 base, with 14 bases between. Written as DNA, the CDR3 is TGTGCCAGCTCCTCTGGTGTAGGGAACACTGAAGCTTTCTTT. Its translation is CASSSGVGNTEAFF.

This chain uses TRBV27 with TRBJ1-5, with D possibly being TRBD1 (6 bases). The CDR3 length is 14 residues. V shed 4 bases and J shed 2 bases, with 9 bases lying between them. Germline loops: CDR1 MNHEY, CDR2 SMNVEV (reference sequence). The CDR3 DNA reads as TGTGCCAGCAGTTATAGGGGGGGCAATCAGCCCCAGCATTTT. This sequence encodes CASSYRGGNQPQHF.

The genes are TRBV10-2 and TRBJ2-7; unclear D gene. In germline, CDR1 is WSHSY, CDR2 SAAADI. V lost 3 bases and J lost 4, with 13 bases in between. The CDR3 length is 14 residues. CDR3 DNA sequence: TGCGCCAGCAGTGAAAGACTGATACCGTACGAGCAGTACTTC. Its protein is CASSERLIPYEQYF.

In DNA form, the CDR3 reads TGTGCCAGCAGCCGGGGGGGTCCCTCCTATAATTCACCCCTCCACTTT. Amino acid sequence: CASSRGGPSYNSPLHF. The chain has TRBV9 and TRBJ1-6; D perhaps matches TRBD1 (5 bases). Germline CDR1 SGDLS, CDR2 YYNGEE. The CDR3 runs 16 residues. V was pared by 4 bases and J by 0 bases, with 11 bases between.

As to this clone: The same CDR3 arises from other DNA sequences in this sample as well. The J gene is TRBJ2-7, the V gene TRBV27; possibly TRBD2 for D (5 bases). Trimming left V 3 bases short and J 0 bases short, with 6 bases between. Per the germline V gene, CDR1 is MNHEY and CDR2 is SMNVEV (reference sequence). The CDR3 totals 13 residues. CDR3 loop: CASSFGVSYEQYF. The CDR3 bases are TGTGCCAGCAGTTTCGGGGTCTCCTACGAGCAGTACTTC.

V is TRBV19 and J is TRBJ1-2, with D possibly TRBD1 on 5 matching bases. The V end was cut by 5 bases, the J end by 3 bases, with 16 bases between. The CDR3 contains 15 residues. Germline CDR1 reads LNHDA; CDR2 reads SQIVND (reference sequence). In DNA, the CDR3 is TGTGCCAGTAGTCTAAGCCGGGACGGCTACTATGGCTACACCTTC. Translation: CASSLSRDGYYGYTF.

J is TRBJ2-3 and V is TRBV5-6, with D possibly matching TRBD1 (6 bases). The germline gives CDR1 SGHDT, CDR2 YYEEEE. Trimming took off 0 bases at V and 2 bases at J, with 19 bases between the two ends. This CDR3 contains 18 residues. The CDR3 DNA sequence: TGTGCCAGCAGCTTGGACCTCAGGGGTGGGGTCCTCACAGATACGCAGTATTTT. Its translation: CASSLDLRGGVLTDTQYF.

The V and J genes are TRBV6-5 and TRBJ1-1; D remains unclear. Germline V lookup: CDR1 MNHEY, CDR2 SVGAGI. Trimming pared 2 bases from V and 4 bases from J, leaving 11 bases between. The CDR3 consists of 14 residues. In DNA, the CDR3 is TGTGCCAGCAGTTACAGAGGGTTGTTCACTGAAGCTTTCTTT. It encodes CASSYRGLFTEAFF.